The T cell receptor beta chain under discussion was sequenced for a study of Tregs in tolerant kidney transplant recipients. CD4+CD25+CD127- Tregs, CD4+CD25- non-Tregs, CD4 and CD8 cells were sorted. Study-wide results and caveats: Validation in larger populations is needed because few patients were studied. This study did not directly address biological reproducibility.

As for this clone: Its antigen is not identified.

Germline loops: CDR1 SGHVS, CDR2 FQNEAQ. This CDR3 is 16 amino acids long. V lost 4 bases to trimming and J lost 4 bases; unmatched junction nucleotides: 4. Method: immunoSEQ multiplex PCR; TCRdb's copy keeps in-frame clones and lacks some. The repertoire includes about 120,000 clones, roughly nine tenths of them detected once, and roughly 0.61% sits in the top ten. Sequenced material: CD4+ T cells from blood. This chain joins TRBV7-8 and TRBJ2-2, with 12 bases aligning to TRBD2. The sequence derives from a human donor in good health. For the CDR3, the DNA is TGTGCCAGCAGCTGGACTAGCGGGGAACTCACCGGGGAGCTGTTTTTT. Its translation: CASSWTSGELTGELFF.